This T cell receptor (beta chain) appears in the sequencing data of a study of somatic mutations in cytotoxic T cells in rheumatoid arthritis. Study outcomes and limitations: CD8+ T-cell clonality did not differ significantly between rheumatoid arthritis patients and age-matched healthy controls. Within the rheumatoid arthritis patients, CD8+ clonality went up as age increased (Spearman r ≈ 0.49). The same was not true of the healthy controls. Among fewer than 75 patients, 8 showed a largest CD8+ clone that surpassed 20% of CD8+ cells.

TCRdb keeps only in-frame clones here, not all; method: immunoSEQ multiplex PCR. The table includes some 30,000 clones, more than 85% detected once. The CDR3 is 14 residues long. The trim removed 0 bases at V and 9 bases at J, leaving 2 bases unmatched. Germline V gene sequence: CDR1 SGHRS, CDR2 YFSETQ. A remark on this clone: Its cognate antigen is unknown.

The J gene is TRBJ1-6, the V gene TRBV5-1, with 8 bases matching TRBD1. The TCR was taken from an adult with rheumatoid arthritis. Source material: CD8+ T cells sorted from blood. CDR3: CASSLAGGFSPLHF. DNA for the CDR3: TGCGCCAGCAGCTTGGCAGGGGGCTTTTCACCCCTCCACTTT.